This T cell receptor beta chain emerged from a study of T cells in narcolepsy. Overall study: Patients with NT1 or NT2 and healthy control donors were enrolled.

V lost 6 bases and J 3 bases, leaving 12 bases between the germline ends. The V gene's germline CDR1 is MNHGY and CDR2 SVAAGI. The CDR3 is 14 amino acids. The study, taken as a whole, reports: Same-patient CSF and blood CD4+ T cell clonotypes included HCRT-specific and TRIB2-specific autoreactive ones. No autoreactive T cell clone sequences appeared in some memory CD4+ repertoires.

The table came from immunoSEQ multiplex PCR; TCRdb's copy has only in-frame clones and leaves some out. The sample carries tens of thousands of clones, roughly four fifths recorded once. This clone was recorded a few times. Its antigen remains unknown. This chain connects TRBV6-9 to TRBJ1-5; unclear D gene. Input material: CD45RA- memory CD4+ T cells from PBMCs. The sequence came from a human donor with narcolepsy. The CDR3 region is CASSRRQDNQPQHF. CDR3 bases: TGTGCCAGCAGCCGACGCCAGGACAATCAGCCCCAGCATTTT.